What follows is one T cell receptor (beta chain) and its context. Its binding antigen is unknown. Base qualities are not provided; no much larger clone lies one nucleotide away. The protocol used for the library was the immunoSEQ multiplex PCR assay. The immuneACCESS repertoire file appears here via TCRdb, limited to in-frame rearrangements. These files lack a portion of the clones; in checked studies, under half of the deficit traces to unresolved V genes, and the cause of the others is not known. This sample gives 100,000 to 150,000 clones in total; more than 80% of them show up just once. The ten largest clones add up to roughly 2.6% of the sample. This entry is derived from a study of control samples from healthy donors and cancer patients (dated by TCRdb to 2019 to 2021). The germline V end is reduced by 4 bases and the J end by 9 bases; junction bases left unmatched: 7. Reading from cysteine to phenylalanine, the CDR3 counts 14 amino acids. The sequence is cut down to CDR3 DNA, 42 bases in frame from base 1. In the germline V gene (reference sequence), CDR1 corresponds to SEHNR and CDR2 to FQNEAQ.

Sequencing input: blood. The clonotype comes from a man aged 40-50 years in good health. Here the chain combines TRBV7-9 and TRBJ2-1; TRBD2 matches 9 bases in the middle. The CDR3 region has the sequence CASSSLAGFAEQFF. The nucleotide sequence reads as follows: TGTGCCAGCAGCTCGCTAGCGGGGTTCGCTGAGCAGTTCTTC.